This record concerns one T cell receptor beta chain sequence. Its antigen remains unknown. Given a much more abundant clone one base away, this may be a read error. Germline V CDR1 and CDR2: MNHEY, SMNVEV (reference sequence). This CDR3 spans 17 amino acids. The V end was cut by 6 bases, the J end by 8 bases, with 23 bases between. The entry originates in a study of T cells in Graves' hyperthyroidism and ophthalmopathy. Study-level points and caveats: Most thyroid clonotypes expanded above 0.001 appeared in blood too.

Template material for amplifying TCR beta CDR3 regions consisted of RNA transcripts. Primed by the HTBI set, a first-round RT-PCR was run on the TCR CDR3. TCRdb reprocessed the multiplex PCR reads with MiXCR, giving one entry per CDR3 protein. The sample lists some 600,000 distinct CDR3 sequences; around 14% were seen once. Lactation, pregnancy, other autoimmune disease or uncontrolled infection led to exclusion of patients. The sequence was obtained from a woman aged 25 to 39 with Graves' hyperthyroidism that later progressed to Graves' ophthalmopathy. The chain combines TRBV27 with TRBJ1-6; perhaps TRBD1 as D (6 bases). The sample taken for sequencing was blood. This CDR3 is CASRALTGSILDSPLHF. The CDR3 nucleotides read TGTGCCAGCAGAGCTCTTACAGGGAGCATTTTAGATTCACCCCTCCACTTT.